Following are 3 T cell receptor beta chains from one sample sequenced in a study of blood T cells in healthy people across ages. A sample-barcoded 5' primer and a J-beta primer mix were used in a second PCR of roughly 7 to 12 cycles. TCRdb re-derived calls from the 5' RACE reads in MiXCR, one entry per CDR3 protein. The table lists around 700,000 distinct CDR3 sequences, 25% of them singletons. This sample was also put to use in a study of T cells of mothers and their children.

Material: blood. These TCRs come from a boy aged 5 to 17 in good health.

The rearrangement uses TRBV7-6 and TRBJ2-1; the D gene is possibly TRBD2 (6 bases). Trimming stripped 5 bases from V and 8 bases from J, with 10 bases between. Germline CDR1 reads SGHVS; CDR2 reads FNYEAQ. The CDR3 extends over 12 amino acids. The CDR3 nucleotides read TGTGCCAGCAGCCATACTAGCTATGAGCAGTTCTTC. This sequence encodes CASSHTSYEQFF.

This rearrangement joins TRBV4-2 to TRBJ2-7; 7 positions match TRBD2. This CDR3 is 17 amino acids long. CDR1 and CDR2 (germline): LGHNA, YNFKEQ. V trimming: 1 base; J trimming: 0 bases; junction bases outside the gene matches: 9. The CDR3 here is CASSQVYFTGGSYEQYF. The DNA for the CDR3 is TGTGCCAGCAGCCAAGTCTACTTCACGGGGGGCTCCTACGAGCAGTACTTC.

V gene TRBV28 combines with J gene TRBJ2-7; 10 nucleotides align to TRBD1. With V trimmed by 7 bases and J by 4 bases, 16 bases remained unmatched. Per the germline V gene, CDR1 is MDHEN and CDR2 is SYDVKM. The CDR3 totals 17 residues. The CDR3 region is CASTSSHSDRGGYEQYF. CDR3 DNA sequence: TGTGCCAGCACCAGTTCGCACTCGGACAGGGGGGGGTACGAGCAGTACTTC.